Below are 5 T cell receptor beta chains sequenced from a single sample in a study of blood T cells in healthy people across ages. A second PCR of about 6 to 12 cycles used a sample-barcoded 5' primer and a J-beta primer mix. TCRdb re-analysed the 5' RACE reads in MiXCR, keeping a single row per CDR3 protein. This sample has about 1.6 million distinct CDR3 sequences, with roughly a third found just once. The sequenced sample consisted of blood. These receptors were taken from a woman aged 25 to 39 in good health.

Notes on this clonotype: This may stem from a read error, because a much larger clone lies one nucleotide away. The CDR3 ends on some other residue instead of the conserved phenylalanine or tryptophan, so this is likely a read error. The CDR3 DNA follows: TGTGCCAGCAGTGAAAAAGGCTACGAGCAGTACCTC. Protein sequence: CASSEKGYEQYL. The chain recombines TRBV2 with TRBJ2-7; D ambiguous. There are 12 residues in the CDR3. Trimming cost V 2 bases and J 3 bases, with 5 bases left between them. The germline gives CDR1 SNHLY, CDR2 FYNNEI.

This clonotype showed up many times. This CDR3 is CASREAGINYGYTF. The CDR3 nucleotides are TGCGCCAGTAGGGAGGCCGGGATTAACTATGGCTACACCTTC. The V gene is TRBV4-1, the J gene TRBJ1-2, with D unclear. The CDR3 is made up of 14 amino acids. Trimming took off 9 bases at V and 1 base at J, with 15 bases between the two ends. Germline assignment: CDR1 MGHRA and CDR2 YSYEKL.

The genes are TRBV20-1 and TRBJ2-1, with 11 bases identical to TRBD1. Germline CDR1 DFQATT, CDR2 SNEGSKA (reference sequence). The CDR3 runs 15 residues. J gave up 2 bases and V 6 bases, and 6 bases lay outside the gene matches. CDR3 amino acids: CSARTGGGPYNEQFF. CDR3 coding DNA: TGCAGTGCGAGGACAGGGGGCGGCCCCTACAATGAGCAGTTCTTC.

CDR3 sequence (DNA): TGCAGTGCCCTGACTAGGCAGGATCTGACGGAGACCCAGTACTTC. Amino acid sequence: CSALTRQDLTETQYF. V usage is TRBV20-1 and J usage is TRBJ2-5; maybe TRBD2 (6 bases). V was trimmed by 6 bases and J by 5 bases, leaving 22 bases between them. CDR1 is DFQATT and CDR2 is SNEGSKA in the germline V gene (reference sequence). This CDR3 spans 15 amino acids.

Worth noting for this clonotype: Germline is not matched at one junction end, which may reflect a read error. The CDR3 here is CTSSPDSGISGYTF. The CDR3 DNA reads as TGTACCAGCAGCCCTGACAGCGGAATCTCTGGCTACACCTTC. The rearrangement uses TRBV7-9 and TRBJ1-2; TRBD1 is a possible D gene (5 bases). Germline V CDR1 and CDR2: SEHNR, FQNEAQ (reference sequence). CDR3 length: 14 amino acids.